Below, 8 T cell receptor beta chains from the same sample are listed, as sequenced in a study of blood T cell repertoires in COVID-19. Libraries were prepared by immunoSEQ multiplex PCR; TCRdb keeps only in-frame clonotypes and omits some of them. The sample has around 150,000 clones, roughly 86% seen once. Sequencing was carried out using peripheral blood. The receptors derive from a woman aged 60-75 years who had recovered from COVID-19.

The chain recombines TRBV5-1 with TRBJ1-2; D not certain. V was trimmed by 0 bases and J by 6 bases, leaving 12 bases between them. This CDR3 has 14 residues. In germline, CDR1 is SGHRS, CDR2 YFSETQ. The CDR3 DNA reads as TGCGCCAGCAGCTTGGAAAGGGTGGGAGATGGCTACACCTTC. Its translation is CASSLERVGDGYTF.

The chain carries TRBV15 and TRBJ1-4; D not resolved. Germline CDR1 reads LNHNV; CDR2 reads YYDKDF (reference sequence). Trimming took 5 bases from V and 8 from J, leaving 18 bases between them. The CDR3 runs 15 residues. The CDR3 coding sequence is TGTGCCACCAGCGGTTGGGCCGCAGGCAGCGAAAAACTGTTTTTT. Protein sequence: CATSGWAAGSEKLFF.

Only one count was recorded for this clone. The V and J genes are TRBV5-1 and TRBJ2-3, with 7 nucleotides matching TRBD2. The J segment lost 4 bases and the V segment lost 3 bases, leaving 5 bases of the junction unmatched. Germline CDR1 is SGHRS and CDR2 is YFSETQ. This CDR3 is built from 14 residues. The CDR3 nucleotides are TGCGCCAGCAGCTGGCTAGCGGTCGCAGATACGCAGTATTTT. It specifies CASSWLAVADTQYF.

The chain carries TRBV24-1 and TRBJ2-6; 8 bases match TRBD1. Per germline, CDR1 KGHDR and CDR2 SFDVKD. Unmatched junction bases numbered 5, after V lost 5 bases and J lost 3 bases. This CDR3 is 16 amino acids long. CDR3 in amino acids: CATSAGGAGGANVLTF. CDR3 nucleotide sequence: TGTGCCACCAGTGCAGGGGGCGCGGGTGGGGCCAACGTCCTGACTTTC.

For the CDR3, the DNA is TGTGCCAGCAGCTTGGGGGGGCCCCTGGGCTACACCTTC. This translates into CASSLGGPLGYTF. This chain uses TRBV5-6 with TRBJ1-2; a possible D gene is TRBD1 (6 bases). The CDR3 is 13 amino acids. The V gene lost 0 bases and the J gene lost 8 bases, with 11 bases spanning the gap. Germline CDR1 SGHDT, CDR2 YYEEEE.

This clone has just one count. The rearrangement uses TRBV2 and TRBJ2-3; D may be TRBD2 (6 bases). V shed 6 bases and J shed 2 bases, with 18 bases lying between them. There are 16 residues in the CDR3. CDR1 and CDR2 from the germline V gene are SNHLY and FYNNEI. The CDR3 nucleotides read TGTGCCAGCAGCGCCCGCCCCGGGACTCCCACAGATACGCAGTATTTT. Translated, it gives CASSARPGTPTDTQYF.

The gene calls are TRBV5-4 and TRBJ1-2, with 10 bases that match TRBD1. The CDR3 is 15 residues long. Trimming at V came to 4 bases and at J to 4 bases, leaving 7 bases not matched to a gene. The germline V gene encodes CDR1 SGHNT and CDR2 YYREEE (reference sequence). This CDR3 reads CASSLGTGEGYGYTF. CDR3 in DNA: TGTGCCAGCAGCCTAGGGACAGGGGAGGGCTATGGCTACACCTTC.

The CDR3 DNA reads TGCGCCAGCAGCTTATTCGACAGGGTGAGCTCTGAAGCTTTCTTT. Translating gives CASSLFDRVSSEAFF. The chain couples TRBV5-1 to TRBJ1-1; the match to TRBD1 covers 7 bases. Trimming cost V 2 bases and J 6 bases; bases outside gene matches: 10. Germline V gives CDR1 SGHRS, CDR2 YFSETQ. The CDR3 runs to 15 residues.